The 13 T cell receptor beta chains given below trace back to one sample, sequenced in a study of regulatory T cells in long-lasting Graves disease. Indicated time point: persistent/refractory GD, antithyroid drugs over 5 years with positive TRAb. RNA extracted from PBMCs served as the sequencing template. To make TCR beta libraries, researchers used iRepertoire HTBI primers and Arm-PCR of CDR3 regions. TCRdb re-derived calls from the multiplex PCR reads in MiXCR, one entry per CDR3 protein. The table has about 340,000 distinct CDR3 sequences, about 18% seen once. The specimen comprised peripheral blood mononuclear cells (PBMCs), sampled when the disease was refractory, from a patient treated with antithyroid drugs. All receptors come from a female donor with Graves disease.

The CDR3 coding sequence is TGTGCCACCAGTGGCCCACAGCGCAACTATGGCTACACCTTC. Translating gives CATSGPQRNYGYTF. The V gene is TRBV24-1, the J gene TRBJ1-2; D unclear. Per the germline V gene, CDR1 is KGHDR and CDR2 is SFDVKD. The CDR3 is made up of 14 amino acids. The germline V and J ends were trimmed by 5 bases and 2 bases, with 11 bases remaining between them.

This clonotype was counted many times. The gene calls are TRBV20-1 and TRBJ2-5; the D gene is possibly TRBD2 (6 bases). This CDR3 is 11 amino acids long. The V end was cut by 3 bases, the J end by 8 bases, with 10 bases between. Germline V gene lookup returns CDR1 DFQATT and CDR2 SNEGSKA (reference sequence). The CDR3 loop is CSASGGSTQYF. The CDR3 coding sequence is TGCAGTGCTAGCGGGGGTTCCACCCAGTACTTC.

The CDR3: CASSSERGGLTGELFF. The CDR3 coding sequence is TGTGCCAGCTCATCGGAGCGGGGGGGCCTCACCGGGGAGCTGTTTTTT. This chain links TRBV18 with TRBJ2-2; 10 positions agree with TRBD2. Per the germline V gene, CDR1 is KGHSH and CDR2 is LQKENI. The trim removed 5 bases at V and 4 bases at J, leaving 7 bases unmatched. The CDR3 contains 16 residues. Full variable domain (outside the CDR3, taken from reference TRBV18 and TRBJ2-2): NAGVMQNPRHLVRRRGQEARLRCSPMKGHSHVYWYRQLPEEGLKFMVYLQKENIIDESGMPKERFSAEFPKEGPSILRIQQVVRGDSAAYFCASSSERGGLTGELFFGEGSRLTVL.

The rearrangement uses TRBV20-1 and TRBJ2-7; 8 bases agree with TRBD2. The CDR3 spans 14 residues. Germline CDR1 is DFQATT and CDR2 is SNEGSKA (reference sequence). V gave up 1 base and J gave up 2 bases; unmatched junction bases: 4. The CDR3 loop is CSARGTSRTYEQYF. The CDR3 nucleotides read TGCAGTGCTAGAGGGACTAGCCGGACCTACGAGCAGTACTTC.

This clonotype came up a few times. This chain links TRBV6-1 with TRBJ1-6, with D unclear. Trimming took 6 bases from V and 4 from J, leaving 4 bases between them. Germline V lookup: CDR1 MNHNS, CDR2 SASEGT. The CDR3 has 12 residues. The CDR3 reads CASRGYNSPLHF. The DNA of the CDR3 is TGTGCCAGCAGGGGGTATAATTCACCCCTCCACTTT.

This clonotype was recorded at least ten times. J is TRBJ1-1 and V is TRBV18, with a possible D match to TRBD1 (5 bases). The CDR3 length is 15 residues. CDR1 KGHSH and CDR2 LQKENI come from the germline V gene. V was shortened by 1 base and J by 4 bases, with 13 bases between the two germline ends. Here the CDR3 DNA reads TGTGCCAGCTCACCACTACAGGTGGAGGGCACTGAAGCTTTCTTT. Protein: CASSPLQVEGTEAFF.

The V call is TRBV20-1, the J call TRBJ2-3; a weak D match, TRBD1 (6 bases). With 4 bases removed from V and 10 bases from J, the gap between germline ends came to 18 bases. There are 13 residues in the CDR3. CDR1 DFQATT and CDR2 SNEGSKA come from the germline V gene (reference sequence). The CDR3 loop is CSAKATGYGAQYF. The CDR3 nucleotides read TGCAGTGCTAAAGCTACAGGGTACGGTGCGCAGTATTTT.

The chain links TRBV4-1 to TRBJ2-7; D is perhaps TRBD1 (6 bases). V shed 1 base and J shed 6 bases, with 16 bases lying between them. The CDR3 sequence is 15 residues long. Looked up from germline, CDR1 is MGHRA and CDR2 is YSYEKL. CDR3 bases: TGCGCCAGCAGCCAAGGGACGGGCAGGGGTGGCGAGCAGTACTTC. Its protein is CASSQGTGRGGEQYF.

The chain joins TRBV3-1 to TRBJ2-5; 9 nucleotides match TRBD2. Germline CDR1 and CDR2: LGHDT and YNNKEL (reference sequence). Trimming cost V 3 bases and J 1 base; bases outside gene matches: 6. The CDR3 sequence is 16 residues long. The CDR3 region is CASSQRGSGGQETQYF. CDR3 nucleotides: TGTGCCAGCAGCCAGAGGGGTAGCGGGGGCCAAGAGACCCAGTACTTC.

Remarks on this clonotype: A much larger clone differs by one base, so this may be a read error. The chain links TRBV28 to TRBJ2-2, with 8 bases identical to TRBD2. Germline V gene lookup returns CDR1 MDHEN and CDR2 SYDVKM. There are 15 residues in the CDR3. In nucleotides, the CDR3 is TGTGCCAGCAGTTCTCGACTAGCGCTTACCGGGGAGCTGTCTTTT. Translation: CASSSRLALTGELSF.

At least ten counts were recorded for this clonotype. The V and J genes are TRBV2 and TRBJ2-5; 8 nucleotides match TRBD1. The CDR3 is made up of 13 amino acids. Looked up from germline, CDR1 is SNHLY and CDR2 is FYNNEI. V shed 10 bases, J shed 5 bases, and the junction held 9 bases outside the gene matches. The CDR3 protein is CATGQGVWETQYF. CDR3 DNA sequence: TGTGCCACCGGACAGGGCGTCTGGGAGACCCAGTACTTC.

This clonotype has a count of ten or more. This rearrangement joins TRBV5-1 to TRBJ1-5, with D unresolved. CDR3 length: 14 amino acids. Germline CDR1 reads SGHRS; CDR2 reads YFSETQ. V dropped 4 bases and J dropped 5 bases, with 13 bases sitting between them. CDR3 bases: TGCGCCAGCAGCCCGGATTCATTAGATCAGCCCCAGCATTTT. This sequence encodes CASSPDSLDQPQHF.

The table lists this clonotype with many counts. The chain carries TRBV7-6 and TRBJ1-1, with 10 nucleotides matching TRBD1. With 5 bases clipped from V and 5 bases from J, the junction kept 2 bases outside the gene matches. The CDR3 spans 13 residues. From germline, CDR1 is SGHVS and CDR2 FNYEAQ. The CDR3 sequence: CASSMGQGTEAFF. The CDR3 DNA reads TGTGCCAGCAGCATGGGACAGGGGACTGAAGCTTTCTTT.